The clone carrying this T cell receptor (beta chain) was seen a few times. Its specificity is unknown. This entry comes from a study of cytomegalovirus exposure and HLA in healthy donors. Study-level findings and limits: The study flagged some 170 TCR beta chains as cytomegalovirus-associated. The records held CMV serostatus as the only immune exposure information. Reports state that TCR beta sequences accurately predicted most subjects' HLA-A and HLA-B alleles.

This CDR3 has 15 residues. CDR1 LGHNT and CDR2 FRNRAP come from the germline V gene. The trim removed 2 bases at V and 6 bases at J, leaving 8 bases unmatched. The PCR had 60 Vbeta and 13 Jbeta primers. The assay was immunoSEQ multiplex PCR, and TCRdb's table has in-frame clones only and misses some. In the table there are around 110,000 clones, roughly three quarters of which are singletons. What was sequenced was PBMCs. This sequence joins TRBV12-5 and TRBJ1-1, with TRBD1 matching over 8 bases. The receptor comes from a man younger than 45 in good health and CMV-seropositive. As DNA, the CDR3 is TGTGCTAGTGGTTTGCCCGACAGGGGATCGGCTGAAGCTTTCTTT. It yields the protein CASGLPDRGSAEAFF. Complete variable domain (other parts from reference TRBV12-5 and TRBJ1-1): DARVTQTPRHKVTEMGQEVTMRCQPILGHNTVFWYRQTMMQGLELLAYFRNRAPLDDSGMPKDRFSAEMPDATLATLKIQPSEPRDSAVYFCASGLPDRGSAEAFFGQGTRLTVV.